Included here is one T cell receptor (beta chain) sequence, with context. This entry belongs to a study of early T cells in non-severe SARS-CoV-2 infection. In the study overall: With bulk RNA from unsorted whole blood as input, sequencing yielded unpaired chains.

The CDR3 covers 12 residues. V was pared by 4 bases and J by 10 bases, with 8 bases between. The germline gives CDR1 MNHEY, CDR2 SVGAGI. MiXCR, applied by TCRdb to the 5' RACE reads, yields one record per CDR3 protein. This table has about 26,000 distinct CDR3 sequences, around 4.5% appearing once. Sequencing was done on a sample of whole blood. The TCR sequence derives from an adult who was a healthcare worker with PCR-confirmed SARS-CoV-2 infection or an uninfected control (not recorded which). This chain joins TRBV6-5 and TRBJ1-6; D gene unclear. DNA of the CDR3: TGTGCCAGCAGTTCCCCCGGGTCACCCCTCCACTTT. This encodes CASSSPGSPLHF.